The entry below gives a single TCR beta chain sequence along with its context. No conserved phenylalanine or tryptophan ends this CDR3, so it is likely a read error. This sample's RNA came from whole unsorted tissue. Distant lung tissue was collected more than 3 cm away from the tumor edge. Newly diagnosed lung cancer patients had thoracic surgery in China, August–late 2014, without prior chemotherapy. The data were taken from a study of tumor and adjacent non-tumor tissue in lung cancer. At the level of the study: The cohort had around twelve adenocarcinoma, a couple of squamous cell and 1 small cell patients.

Germline-derived CDR1 and CDR2 are SQVTM and ANQGSEA. There are 13 residues in the CDR3. The ends were cut back, 6 bases at V and 0 bases at J, with 11 bases in the middle. The library came from three nested PCR rounds adapted from ARM-PCR protocols. TCRdb re-analysed the multiplex PCR reads in MiXCR, keeping a single row per CDR3 protein. Of approximately 82,000 distinct CDR3 sequences in the sample, over 65% were seen once. This receptor was obtained from a man in his 70s with non-small cell lung cancer. The sequencing sample was made of distant non-tumor lung tissue. J is TRBJ2-5 and V is TRBV29-1; D is unclear. This CDR3 reads CSVTERYQETQYS. The CDR3 DNA reads TGCAGCGTGACCGAGAGGTACCAAGAGACCCAGTACTCC.